These 27 T cell receptor beta chains were all obtained from the same sample, sequenced in a study of blood T cells in healthy people across ages. For the second PCR, which ran for about 6 to 11 cycles, a sample-barcoded 5' primer and a J-beta primer mix were used. TCRdb re-called the 5' RACE reads with MiXCR, one entry per CDR3 protein. The sample carries 750,000 to 950,000 distinct CDR3 sequences, about 29% recorded once. Another study also made use of these data, one on T cells of mothers and their children.

The source material was blood. These receptors all stem from a woman aged 40 to 50 in good health.

The chain carries TRBV28 and TRBJ2-1; TRBD2 aligns across 8 bases. This CDR3 is 15 amino acids long. CDR1 is MDHEN, CDR2 SYDVKM, per germline. The junction had 7 bases not matched to a gene; V was cut back by 5 bases and J by 4 bases. For the CDR3, the DNA is TGTGCCAGCAGTCCCCAGCGGGGGCGGTACAATGAGCAGTTCTTC. Translated, it gives CASSPQRGRYNEQFF.

The rearrangement uses TRBV6-5 and TRBJ1-3, with 7 bases fitting TRBD1. The CDR3 contains 15 residues. CDR1 is MNHEY and CDR2 is SVGAGI in the germline V gene. After removal of 7 bases from V and 3 bases from J, the junction contained 9 bases not matched to a gene. CDR3 in amino acids: CASIPTGLVGNTIYF. Written as DNA, the CDR3 is TGTGCCAGCATCCCGACAGGGTTGGTTGGAAACACCATATATTTT.

In this sample, this clonotype turned up once. This rearrangement joins TRBV28 to TRBJ2-2; D unclear. CDR1 and CDR2 from the germline V gene are MDHEN and SYDVKM. This CDR3 has 15 amino acids. V was pared by 4 bases and J by 0 bases, with 9 bases between. This chain's CDR3 is CASSSPYPNTGELFF. The CDR3 nucleotides read TGTGCCAGCAGTTCTCCCTATCCGAACACCGGGGAGCTGTTTTTT.

This clonotype was seen a few times. The V and J genes are TRBV28 and TRBJ2-4; 7 bases map to TRBD2. The CDR3 totals 13 residues. V lost 6 bases to trimming and J lost 6 bases; unmatched junction nucleotides: 5. CDR1 is MDHEN and CDR2 is SYDVKM in the germline V gene. The CDR3 spells CASRWGGSNIQYF. In nucleotides, the CDR3 is TGTGCCAGCAGATGGGGGGGTTCAAACATTCAGTACTTC.

This chain joins TRBV12-3 or TRBV12-4 and TRBJ2-7, with TRBD2 identical over 8 bases. J lost 2 bases, V lost 5 bases, and 14 bases had no gene match. The CDR3 length is 17 residues. This CDR3 reads CASSRRGGQPVTYEQYF. DNA of the CDR3: TGTGCCAGCAGTCGCCGGGGGGGACAACCAGTGACCTACGAGCAGTACTTC.

This clonotype was observed at least ten times. One base away lies a much larger clone, so this may be a sequencing read error. This chain connects TRBV12-3 or TRBV12-4 to TRBJ1-1; D call uncertain. The CDR3 totals 11 residues. V was cut by 5 bases and J by 4 bases, with 5 bases left in between. This chain's CDR3 is CASSERTEAFF. As DNA, the CDR3 is TGTGCCAGCAGTGAGCGCACTGAAGCTTTCTTT.

With regard to this clonotype: This may arise from a read error, as a much more abundant clone is one base away. The gene calls are TRBV28 and TRBJ2-1; D call uncertain. The CDR3 spans 14 residues. CDR1 is MDHEN, CDR2 SYDVKM, per germline. The CDR3 reads CASVASVGNNERFF. In DNA, the CDR3 is TGTGCCAGCGTCGCTTCAGTGGGGAACAATGAGCGGTTCTTC.

This clonotype was seen only a few times. The chain recombines TRBV24-1 with TRBJ2-1; 12 nucleotides align to TRBD1. Germline V lookup: CDR1 KGHDR, CDR2 SFDVKD. The CDR3 has 16 residues. Trimming took 4 bases from V and 7 from J; bases not matched to a gene: 7. CDR3 DNA sequence: TGTGCCACCAGTGACCACGGGACAGGGGGCTCGAATGAGCAGTTCTTC. Its protein is CATSDHGTGGSNEQFF.

The gene calls are TRBV4-2 and TRBJ1-2; D is ambiguous. The CDR3 runs to 13 residues. Trimming pared 6 bases from V and 4 bases from J, leaving 12 bases between. Germline CDR1 and CDR2: LGHNA and YNFKEQ. The chain's CDR3 is CASSRVGPYGYTF. In DNA form, the CDR3 reads TGTGCCAGCAGTCGGGTAGGCCCCTATGGCTACACCTTC.

Only one count was recorded for this clonotype. The chain recombines TRBV20-1 with TRBJ2-5; the match to TRBD1 covers 11 bases. The V and J ends lost 4 bases and 7 bases, in that order; junction bases with no gene match: 11. This CDR3 is built from 15 residues. Germline values: CDR1 DFQATT, CDR2 SNEGSKA (reference sequence). CDR3 sequence reads: CSAMSGTGGSWTQYF. The CDR3 DNA reads TGCAGTGCTATGTCCGGGACAGGGGGTTCGTGGACCCAGTACTTC.

Only a few counts were recorded for this clonotype. This sequence joins TRBV5-1 and TRBJ2-3; 10 nucleotides line up with TRBD2. Per germline, CDR1 SGHRS and CDR2 YFSETQ. The CDR3 extends over 18 amino acids. V lost 1 base, J lost 0 bases, and 8 bases stayed unmatched. The CDR3 DNA follows: TGCGCCAGCAGCTTGATTAGCGGGGGGACCACAAGCACAGATACGCAGTATTTT. Translating it yields CASSLISGGTTSTDTQYF.

This chain uses TRBV12-3 or TRBV12-4 with TRBJ2-1; 7 bases agree with TRBD2. The junction had 13 bases not matched to a gene; V was cut back by 6 bases and J by 8 bases. CDR3 length: 15 residues. CDR3 loop: CASSLRTSGVYEQFF. CDR3 bases: TGTGCCAGCAGCCTAAGGACTAGTGGGGTGTATGAGCAGTTCTTC.

This clonotype was detected many times. The V gene is TRBV11-2, the J gene TRBJ2-3, with D perhaps matching TRBD1 (6 bases). Between the trimmed V and J ends, which lost 6 bases and 6 bases, there was a span of 13 bases. The germline V gene has CDR1 SGHAT and CDR2 FQNNGV. The CDR3 is made up of 13 amino acids. In nucleotides, the CDR3 is TGTGCCAGCAGTACCAGGGGTGGGGATACGCAGTATTTT. Translated, it gives CASSTRGGDTQYF.

The chain couples TRBV20-1 to TRBJ2-3; unclear D gene. Trimming shortened V by 6 bases and J by 3 bases, and 10 bases separated the two germline ends. Germline assignment: CDR1 DFQATT and CDR2 SNEGSKA (reference sequence). The CDR3 length is 12 residues. CDR3: CSAPIRTDTQYF. CDR3 DNA: TGCAGTGCCCCTATCCGGACAGATACGCAGTATTTT.

This clonotype has ten or more counts. A much larger clone sits a single nucleotide away, making a read error possible. CDR3 bases: TGCGCCAGCAGCCAATGGGGACGGTTACAAGAGACCCAGTACTTC. Translated: CASSQWGRLQETQYF. The chain has TRBV4-1 and TRBJ2-5; D is tentatively TRBD1 or TRBD2 (5 bases each). The germline gives CDR1 MGHRA, CDR2 YSYEKL. This CDR3 is built from 15 residues. V lost 2 bases and J lost 2, with 12 bases in between.

The table lists this clonotype with many counts. This chain links TRBV5-1 with TRBJ2-7, with D possibly called TRBD1 or TRBD2 (6 bases each). V was pared by 0 bases and J by 3 bases, with 19 bases between. The CDR3 has 17 amino acids. Germline loops: CDR1 SGHRS, CDR2 YFSETQ. This chain's CDR3 is CASSLGNREGGNYEQYF. CDR3 DNA: TGCGCCAGCAGCTTGGGTAACAGGGAAGGAGGGAACTACGAGCAGTACTTC.

The table lists this clonotype with a few counts. The rearrangement uses TRBV27 and TRBJ1-5, with D possibly matching TRBD1 (6 bases). This CDR3 has 17 residues. Germline loops: CDR1 MNHEY, CDR2 SMNVEV (reference sequence). The V end lost 3 bases, the J end lost 1 base, and 16 bases lay between the germline ends. The CDR3: CASSLAGAGVSNQPQHF. Written as DNA, the CDR3 is TGTGCCAGCAGTTTGGCGGGGGCAGGGGTAAGCAATCAGCCCCAGCATTTT.

The V and J genes are TRBV14 and TRBJ1-1; no clear D gene. CDR3 length: 15 residues. The V gene's germline CDR1 is SGHDN and CDR2 FVKESK. V was trimmed by 2 bases and J by 4 bases, leaving 14 bases between them. CDR3 nucleotide sequence: TGTGCCAGCAGCCAACATTCCGGAGGGAGCACTGAAGCTTTCTTT. Translation gives CASSQHSGGSTEAFF.

The chain couples TRBV28 to TRBJ2-2; perhaps TRBD1 as D (5 bases). The length of the CDR3 is 14 residues. Trimming took 3 bases from V and 6 from J, leaving 11 bases between them. Germline V lookup: CDR1 MDHEN, CDR2 SYDVKM. The CDR3 DNA reads TGTGCCAGCAGTTTTTCTAGACAGTCCGGGGAGCTGTTTTTT. It codes for CASSFSRQSGELFF.

This clonotype was recorded many times. This chain joins TRBV20-1 and TRBJ2-1; 10 bases line up with TRBD2. This CDR3 region has 14 residues. Germline assignment: CDR1 DFQATT and CDR2 SNEGSKA (reference sequence). Unmatched junction bases numbered 10, after V lost 5 bases and J lost 9 bases. As DNA, the CDR3 is TGCAGTGCTGAGCGGGGGGGCCGCACCAGTGAGCAGTTCTTC. Protein product: CSAERGGRTSEQFF.

This clonotype has a count of ten or more. The J gene is TRBJ2-7, the V gene TRBV13, with 7 bases aligning to TRBD1. V was clipped by 2 bases and J by 5 bases; unmatched bases: 6. The CDR3 runs to 14 residues. Germline V gene lookup returns CDR1 PRHDT and CDR2 FYEKMQ (reference sequence). CDR3 nucleotides: TGTGCCAGCAGCTTAAGACAGGGCCTCGACGAGCAGTACTTC. Amino acids: CASSLRQGLDEQYF.

This clonotype was counted at least ten times. This rearrangement joins TRBV6-5 to TRBJ2-3; D is possibly TRBD2 (7 bases). CDR3 length equals 15 residues. Germline V gene data show CDR1 as MNHEY and CDR2 as SVGAGI. V was clipped by 7 bases and J by 0 bases, with 14 bases between them. The CDR3 nucleotides read TGTGCCAGCACCCCCGGGGGGCCTAGCACAGATACGCAGTATTTT. Amino acid sequence: CASTPGGPSTDTQYF.

Turning to this clonotype: Being one base from a much bigger clone, this may be a read error. The chain joins TRBV20-1 to TRBJ1-2; TRBD1 matches 8 bases. The V gene end was trimmed by 1 base and the J gene end by 7 bases; junction bases not matched to a gene: 5. Germline V gene sequence: CDR1 DFQATT, CDR2 SNEGSKA (reference sequence). The CDR3 loop spans 13 amino acids. The CDR3 nucleotides read TGCAGTGCTAGAGGGACAGGGTCGGCTGGCTACACCTTC. Translation gives CSARGTGSAGYTF.

This clonotype has a single count. The V gene is TRBV20-1, the J gene TRBJ2-7; D remains unclear. The CDR3 spans 12 residues. Looked up from germline, CDR1 is DFQATT and CDR2 is SNEGSKA (reference sequence). V dropped 7 bases and J dropped 0 bases, with 10 bases sitting between them. CDR3 loop: CSGRALSYEQYF. Written as DNA, the CDR3 is TGCAGTGGAAGGGCCCTCTCCTACGAGCAGTACTTC.

The rearrangement joins TRBV4-3 to TRBJ2-5; tentative D call: TRBD1 (5 bases). The germline V gene encodes CDR1 LGHNA and CDR2 YSLEER. The V end lost 3 bases, the J end lost 3 bases, and 11 bases lay between the germline ends. The CDR3 is made up of 14 amino acids. The DNA of the CDR3 is TGCGCCAGCAGCCATGAGCTCAGGGAAGAGACCCAGTACTTC. This encodes CASSHELREETQYF.

In this sample, this clonotype turned up a few times. The chain joins TRBV12-3 or TRBV12-4 to TRBJ1-1; 10 bases are a match to TRBD1. With V trimmed by 9 bases and J by 2 bases, 6 bases remained unmatched. This CDR3 is 14 amino acids long. CDR3 DNA: TGTGCCAGTTGCGACAGGGGGCCTAACACTGAAGCTTTCTTT. Translating gives CASCDRGPNTEAFF.

CDR3 in amino acids: CASSLEGVGYNEQFF. The CDR3 DNA reads TGTGCCAGCAGCTTAGAGGGGGTGGGTTACAATGAGCAGTTCTTC. The chain couples TRBV13 to TRBJ2-1; D is possibly TRBD1 (6 bases). The CDR3 is made up of 15 amino acids. Germline V gene data show CDR1 as PRHDT and CDR2 as FYEKMQ (reference sequence). Trimming cost V 1 base and J 4 bases, with 11 bases left between them.